The 24 T cell receptor beta chains below come from one sample, sequenced in a study of early T cells in non-severe SARS-CoV-2 infection. TCRdb called the 5' RACE reads again in MiXCR, with one record for every CDR3 protein. There are approximately 42,000 distinct CDR3 sequences in the sample; around 6.8% occur only once, and around 5.1% lies in the top ten. The source material was whole blood. The origin of the receptors is an adult who was a healthcare worker with PCR-confirmed SARS-CoV-2 infection or an uninfected control (not recorded which).

The chain employs TRBV20-1 and TRBJ2-7; the D gene is possibly TRBD2 (6 bases). Germline V lookup: CDR1 DFQATT, CDR2 SNEGSKA (reference sequence). CDR3 length: 15 residues. Trimming left V 0 bases short and J 0 bases short, with 12 bases between. CDR3 sequence: CSARDRGISSYEQYF. The CDR3 region has the DNA TGCAGTGCTAGAGATCGGGGGATAAGCTCCTACGAGCAGTACTTC.

This clonotype was counted at least ten times. The chain employs TRBV2 and TRBJ1-4, with 7 bases lining up with TRBD1. The CDR3 contains 13 residues. Germline CDR1 SNHLY, CDR2 FYNNEI. V dropped 10 bases and J dropped 4; count of bases not matched to a gene: 6. The CDR3 DNA follows: TGTGCCACGCGGGACAGCCTTAATGAAAAACTGTTTTTT. Its protein product is CATRDSLNEKLFF. Full variable domain (rest looked up from reference TRBV2 and TRBJ1-4): EPEVTQTPSHQVTQMGQEVILRCVPISNHLYFYWYRQILGQKVEFLVSFYNNEISEKSEIFDDQFSVERPDGSNFTLKIRSTKLEDSAMYFCATRDSLNEKLFFGSGTQLSVL.

The sample holds many counts of this clonotype. The chain joins TRBV11-2 to TRBJ2-1, with 11 positions matching TRBD2. Germline values: CDR1 SGHAT, CDR2 FQNNGV. V shed 5 bases and J 9 bases; nucleotides not matched to a gene: 15. The CDR3 is 17 amino acids. Here the CDR3 DNA reads TGTGCCAGCAGCACACCGGCTGCTAGCGGGGGGCGGGTTGAGCAGTTCTTC. Translation: CASSTPAASGGRVEQFF.

This clonotype was counted at least ten times. This sequence joins TRBV25-1 and TRBJ1-1; 8 positions agree with TRBD1. J lost 0 bases, V lost 7 bases, and 4 bases had no gene match. Germline CDR1 MGHDK, CDR2 SYGVNS. The CDR3 covers 14 residues. The CDR3 protein is CASNRQGMNTEAFF. The CDR3 DNA reads TGTGCCAGCAACCGACAGGGGATGAACACTGAAGCTTTCTTT.

As for this clonotype: Just one base apart from a much larger clone, this may be a read error. The V and J genes are TRBV5-1 and TRBJ2-3, with TRBD2 identical over 7 bases. Losses at the gene ends were 3 bases for V and 2 bases for J; bases not matched to a gene: 9. Germline values: CDR1 SGHRS, CDR2 YFSETQ. The CDR3 covers 16 residues. The CDR3 spells CASSSRGGDATDTQYF. The CDR3, as DNA: TGCGCCAGCAGCTCCCGCGGGGGAGACGCCACAGATACGCAGTATTTT.

This clonotype was observed at least ten times. The rearrangement uses TRBV5-4 and TRBJ2-5; D gene uncertain. Trimming left V 2 bases short and J 4 bases short, with 3 bases between. From germline, CDR1 is SGHNT and CDR2 YYREEE (reference sequence). This CDR3 contains 11 residues. The CDR3 sequence: CASSFGETQYF. CDR3 bases: TGTGCCAGCAGCTTCGGAGAGACCCAGTACTTC.

The chain links TRBV11-2 to TRBJ2-3, with 13 bases identical to TRBD2. Per the germline V gene, CDR1 is SGHAT and CDR2 is FQNNGV. The CDR3 has 15 residues. Germline trimming cut 7 bases from V and 5 bases from J; bases unmatched to any gene: 6. The DNA for the CDR3 is TGTGCCAGCAACAGACTAGCGGGGGGTAGAGATACGCAGTATTTT. Encoded protein: CASNRLAGGRDTQYF.

J is TRBJ2-5 and V is TRBV20-1, with 9 nucleotides matching TRBD2. The CDR3 is 16 amino acids. Germline CDR1 is DFQATT and CDR2 is SNEGSKA (reference sequence). Germline trimming cut 4 bases from V and 1 base from J; bases unmatched to any gene: 10. CDR3 protein: CSATLDAGGTQETQYF. CDR3 in DNA: TGCAGTGCTACTTTGGACGCGGGGGGGACCCAAGAGACCCAGTACTTC.

V usage is TRBV13 and J usage is TRBJ1-2, with a tentative D call TRBD1 (6 bases). This CDR3 is built from 16 residues. With 3 bases removed from V and 0 bases from J, the gap between germline ends came to 14 bases. The V gene's germline CDR1 is PRHDT and CDR2 FYEKMQ (reference sequence). CDR3 nucleotide sequence: TGTGCCAGCAGCTTTACCGGACAGCGAACTAACTATGGCTACACCTTC. Translation gives CASSFTGQRTNYGYTF.

This clonotype was observed at least ten times. The V and J genes are TRBV7-8 and TRBJ2-2, with D perhaps assigned TRBD1 or TRBD2 (5 bases each). This CDR3 comprises 17 residues. V was trimmed by 4 bases and J by 0 bases, leaving 15 bases between them. Germline CDR1 reads SGHVS; CDR2 reads FQNEAQ. The CDR3 loop reads CASSSQLGTANTGELFF. The CDR3 DNA reads TGTGCCAGCAGCTCGCAGCTTGGGACCGCGAACACCGGGGAGCTGTTTTTT.

This clonotype occurred a few times. V is TRBV19 and J is TRBJ2-4; D is uncertain. The CDR3 runs 16 residues. CDR1 LNHDA and CDR2 SQIVND come from the germline V gene (reference sequence). V lost 6 bases and J lost 2, with 17 bases in between. The DNA for the CDR3 is TGTGCCAGTAGCACCGGACCTGCTCTAACCAAAAACATTCAGTACTTC. The encoded protein is CASSTGPALTKNIQYF.

This clonotype was detected many times. The V gene is TRBV7-8, the J gene TRBJ2-3; 7 bases match TRBD2. V dropped 0 bases and J dropped 4; count of bases not matched to a gene: 4. CDR3 size: 15 residues. Germline V lookup: CDR1 SGHVS, CDR2 FQNEAQ. The CDR3 region is CASSLALGGADTQYF. The CDR3 DNA follows: TGTGCCAGCAGCTTAGCTTTGGGGGGGGCAGATACGCAGTATTTT.

The chain links TRBV7-9 to TRBJ2-3, with 9 bases that match TRBD1. The CDR3 spans 16 residues. Per germline, CDR1 SEHNR and CDR2 FQNEAQ (reference sequence). With 5 bases clipped from V and 1 base from J, the junction kept 7 bases outside the gene matches. The DNA for the CDR3 is TGTGCCAGCAGCCCACCCCGGGACAGGGGCACAGATACGCAGTATTTT. Translating it yields CASSPPRDRGTDTQYF. The complete variable domain, with remaining parts taken from reference TRBV7-9 and TRBJ2-3, reads DTGVSQNPRHKITKRGQNVTFRCDPISEHNRLYWYRQTLGQGPEFLTYFQNEAQLEKSRLLSDRFSAERPKGSFSTLEIQRTEQGDSAMYLCASSPPRDRGTDTQYFGPGTRLTVL.

This chain links TRBV5-6 with TRBJ1-5, with D perhaps TRBD1 (6 bases). V lost 1 base to trimming and J lost 1 base, with 9 bases between them. The CDR3 has 15 residues. Germline-derived CDR1 and CDR2 are SGHDT and YYEEEE. CDR3 bases: TGTGCCAGCAGCTTGTCTGACAGGAGCAATCAGCCCCAGCATTTT. Translating it yields CASSLSDRSNQPQHF.

This clonotype has at least ten counts. The chain employs TRBV19 and TRBJ2-7; TRBD1 is a possible D gene (6 bases). V lost 2 bases and J lost 4, with 6 bases in between. Germline CDR1 is LNHDA and CDR2 is SQIVND (reference sequence). The CDR3 has 12 amino acids. The CDR3 loop reads CASSIQGYEQYF. The CDR3 DNA follows: TGTGCCAGTAGTATACAGGGGTACGAGCAGTACTTC.

This clonotype appeared a few times. The chain employs TRBV6-6 and TRBJ2-2; 9 bases map to TRBD1. The CDR3 loop spans 16 amino acids. Germline V gene data show CDR1 as MNHNY and CDR2 as SVGAGI (reference sequence). J was trimmed by 5 bases and V by 3 bases; bases with no gene match: 7. Written as DNA, the CDR3 is TGTGCCAGCAGTTATAACCGGGACAGGGAAACCGGGGAGCTGTTTTTT. Its protein is CASSYNRDRETGELFF.

This clonotype was detected ten times or more. The chain combines TRBV2 with TRBJ1-5; D call uncertain. Germline CDR1 is SNHLY and CDR2 is FYNNEI. The CDR3 length is 15 residues. Trimming pared 7 bases from V and 2 bases from J, leaving 15 bases between. The CDR3 here is CASTAGAARNQPQHF. The DNA of the CDR3 is TGTGCCAGCACCGCTGGTGCGGCACGCAATCAGCCCCAGCATTTT.

V gene TRBV7-9 combines with J gene TRBJ2-3; D ambiguous. In germline, CDR1 is SEHNR, CDR2 FQNEAQ (reference sequence). Trimming removed 8 bases from V and 0 bases from J, with 9 bases in between. The CDR3 has 13 residues. Here the CDR3 reads CASGDTSTDTQYF. For the CDR3, the DNA is TGTGCCAGCGGGGATACGAGCACAGATACGCAGTATTTT.

This clonotype came up many times. This chain joins TRBV9 and TRBJ2-7; TRBD1 is a possible D gene (6 bases). Between the trimmed V and J ends, which lost 0 bases and 2 bases, there was a span of 9 bases. CDR3 length: 14 residues. Germline loops: CDR1 SGDLS, CDR2 YYNGEE. CDR3 nucleotides: TGTGCCAGCAGCGTAGCGACAGGAACCTACGAGCAGTACTTC. Translation: CASSVATGTYEQYF.

This clonotype has a count of ten or more. The rearrangement joins TRBV9 to TRBJ1-3; D is unclear. The CDR3 is 13 amino acids. Trimming removed 4 bases from V and 4 bases from J, with 9 bases in between. CDR1 is SGDLS, CDR2 YYNGEE, per germline. The CDR3 nucleotides are TGTGCCAGCAGCCTTGGTGGAGGAAACACCATATATTTT. Protein: CASSLGGGNTIYF.

This sequence joins TRBV9 and TRBJ1-6; TRBD1 might be the D (5 bases). Germline CDR1 reads SGDLS; CDR2 reads YYNGEE. The CDR3 loop spans 14 amino acids. Trimming pared 4 bases from V and 9 bases from J, leaving 14 bases between. CDR3 region: CASSQTTDSSPLHF. CDR3 nucleotide sequence: TGTGCCAGCAGCCAGACGACAGATTCTTCACCCCTCCACTTT. The full variable domain, its missing parts supplied by reference TRBV9 and TRBJ1-6, is DSGVTQTPKHLITATGQRVTLRCSPRSGDLSVYWYQQSLDQGLQFLIQYYNGEERAKGNILERFSAQQFPDLHSELNLSSLELGDSALYFCASSQTTDSSPLHFGNGTRLTVT.

J is TRBJ1-3 and V is TRBV6-1; 7 bases line up with TRBD1. The germline CDR1 and CDR2 sequences are MNHNS and SASEGT. The CDR3 is 16 amino acids. Trimming removed 2 bases from V and 0 bases from J; junction bases left unmatched: 4. The CDR3 DNA follows: TGTGCCAGCAGTGAATTCGACAGGGTCTCTGGAAACACCATATATTTT. It encodes CASSEFDRVSGNTIYF.

This clonotype has more than one count but fewer than ten. V gene TRBV6-2 or TRBV6-3 combines with J gene TRBJ1-1, with a possible D match to TRBD1 (6 bases). Deletions cut 6 bases from V and 2 bases from J, with 13 bases between. The CDR3 length is 14 residues. CDR1 and CDR2 (germline): MNHEY, SVGEGT. The DNA of the CDR3 is TGTGCCAGCAGGCCTCTGGACAGAAACACTGAAGCTTTCTTT. It encodes CASRPLDRNTEAFF.

This clonotype was seen ten or more times. The chain has TRBV19 and TRBJ2-2, with D uncertain. The germline V and J ends were trimmed by 1 base and 0 bases, with 6 bases remaining between them. Germline V gene data show CDR1 as LNHDA and CDR2 as SQIVND (reference sequence). CDR3 length: 15 residues. This CDR3 reads CASSIGQSNTGELFF. CDR3 nucleotide sequence: TGTGCCAGTAGTATAGGACAATCGAACACCGGGGAGCTGTTTTTT.